The 27 T cell receptor beta chains below all came from one sample that was sequenced in a study of T cell responses to AZD1222 COVID-19 vaccine. Libraries were prepared by immunoSEQ multiplex PCR; TCRdb keeps only in-frame clonotypes and omits some of them. The sample consists of over 100,000 clones, approximately 91% of them appearing once. Sequenced here: peripheral blood, sampled 28 days after the second AZD1222 dose. All receptors derive from an adult who received the AZD1222 COVID-19 vaccine.

The chain links TRBV5-4 to TRBJ1-1, with no clear D. Germline assignment: CDR1 SGHNT and CDR2 YYREEE (reference sequence). V was pared by 4 bases and J by 3 bases, with 10 bases between. This CDR3 has 13 residues. This CDR3 is CASSGQLHTEAFF. The CDR3 nucleotides read TGTGCCAGCAGCGGGCAGTTGCACACTGAAGCTTTCTTT.

The rearrangement uses TRBV5-1 and TRBJ1-1, with D perhaps TRBD1 (5 bases). CDR1 is SGHRS and CDR2 is YFSETQ in the germline V gene. Between the trimmed V and J ends, which lost 4 bases and 4 bases, there was a span of 14 bases. The CDR3 sequence is 14 residues long. CDR3 region: CASSPQGTPTEAFF. Here the CDR3 DNA reads TGCGCCAGCAGCCCGCAAGGGACTCCCACTGAAGCTTTCTTT.

This clone was seen a single time. The gene calls are TRBV27 and TRBJ2-3; a weak D match, TRBD2 (6 bases). CDR1 is MNHEY, CDR2 SMNVEV, per germline (reference sequence). This CDR3 contains 16 residues. The ends were cut back, 1 base at V and 1 base at J, with 12 bases in the middle. CDR3 sequence: CASSLFGGGGTDTQYF. CDR3 DNA: TGTGCCAGCAGTTTATTCGGGGGTGGGGGCACAGATACGCAGTATTTT.

The chain is built from TRBV5-1 and TRBJ1-4; D remains unclear. V dropped 0 bases and J dropped 8 bases, with 8 bases sitting between them. This CDR3 spans 13 amino acids. Germline V gene sequence: CDR1 SGHRS, CDR2 YFSETQ. CDR3: CASSLVSPEKLFF. DNA of the CDR3: TGCGCCAGCAGCTTGGTGAGTCCGGAAAAACTGTTTTTT.

This clone showed up just a few times. The chain combines TRBV6-6 with TRBJ1-1, with a possible D match to TRBD1 (6 bases). The CDR3 extends over 16 amino acids. Trimming cost V 9 bases and J 1 base, with 21 bases left between them. CDR1 is MNHNY, CDR2 SVGAGI, per germline (reference sequence). CDR3 in DNA: TGTGCCAGTAAGCTTACCCCAGGGGCCAAGAACACTGAAGCTTTCTTT. This encodes CASKLTPGAKNTEAFF.

V gene TRBV7-9 combines with J gene TRBJ1-4, with TRBD1 identical over 9 bases. The germline gives CDR1 SEHNR, CDR2 FQNEAQ (reference sequence). V gave up 5 bases and J gave up 8 bases; unmatched junction bases: 9. The CDR3 totals 15 residues. The DNA of the CDR3 is TGTGCCAGCAGCGACCCCGGGACAGGGAACGAAAAACTGTTTTTT. This sequence encodes CASSDPGTGNEKLFF.

The chain couples TRBV28 to TRBJ1-4, with D perhaps matching TRBD1 (6 bases). CDR3 length: 13 amino acids. The ends were cut back, 6 bases at V and 3 bases at J, with 8 bases in the middle. Germline V gene sequence: CDR1 MDHEN, CDR2 SYDVKM. CDR3 region: CASRDRPNEKLFF. DNA for the CDR3: TGTGCCAGCAGGGACAGACCTAATGAAAAACTGTTTTTT.

This rearrangement joins TRBV3-1 (or the pseudogene TRBV3-2) to TRBJ2-1; TRBD2 agrees at 8 bases. In germline, CDR1 is LGHDT, CDR2 YNNKEL (reference sequence). CDR3 size: 15 residues. V lost 0 bases, J lost 9 bases, and 7 bases stayed unmatched. CDR3 residues: CASSQDREGPGEQFF. CDR3 DNA: TGTGCCAGCAGCCAAGATCGGGAGGGCCCGGGTGAGCAGTTCTTC.

V gene TRBV5-6 combines with J gene TRBJ2-7, with 7 positions matching TRBD1. Germline V gene sequence: CDR1 SGHDT, CDR2 YYEEEE. This CDR3 comprises 14 residues. With V trimmed by 2 bases and J by 2 bases, 4 bases remained unmatched. The CDR3 DNA reads as TGTGCCAGCAGCTTACAGGGGCTAACCTACGAGCAGTACTTC. This sequence encodes CASSLQGLTYEQYF. Looking up the rest from reference TRBV5-6 and TRBJ2-7 gives the full variable domain: DAGVTQSPTHLIKTRGQQVTLRCSPKSGHDTVSWYQQALGQGPQFIFQYYEEEERQRGNFPDRFSGHQFPNYSSELNVNALLLGDSALYLCASSLQGLTYEQYFGPGTRLTVT.

This chain connects TRBV2 to TRBJ2-2; D remains unclear. Looked up from germline, CDR1 is SNHLY and CDR2 is FYNNEI. Trimming took off 7 bases at V and 6 bases at J, with 18 bases between the two ends. The CDR3 loop spans 15 amino acids. The CDR3 DNA is TGTGCCAGCAAGAGCGTTCCTCGGCGCGCCGGGGAGCTGTTTTTT. This translates into CASKSVPRRAGELFF.

CDR3 in amino acids: CTVSRDRGTQYF. The DNA of the CDR3 is TGCACCGTAAGCCGGGACAGGGGAACGCAGTATTTT. The chain has TRBV29-1 and TRBJ2-3; the match to TRBD1 covers 10 bases. CDR1 is SQVTM, CDR2 ANQGSEA, per germline. The CDR3 is 12 amino acids.

The V gene is TRBV18, the J gene TRBJ2-5; D is undetermined. The CDR3 covers 13 residues. Trimming removed 3 bases at V and 5 bases at J, with 10 bases between. CDR1 and CDR2 (germline): KGHSH, LQKENI. CDR3 residues: CASSPPPRETQYF. The CDR3 coding sequence is TGTGCCAGCTCACCCCCTCCGCGGGAGACCCAGTACTTC.

This clone is a singleton in its sample. The chain links TRBV15 to TRBJ2-7, with D hard to call. Germline CDR1 reads LNHNV; CDR2 reads YYDKDF (reference sequence). This CDR3 region has 12 residues. V lost 5 bases to trimming and J lost 7 bases, with 12 bases between them. The CDR3 DNA is TGTGCCACCAGCCCAAGGCTAAATGAGCAGTACTTC. It specifies CATSPRLNEQYF.

This chain links TRBV6-6 with TRBJ2-7, with 8 bases matching TRBD2. The CDR3 is made up of 13 amino acids. Germline lookup yields CDR1 MNHNY and CDR2 SVGAGI (reference sequence). Trimming removed 6 bases from V and 2 bases from J; junction bases left unmatched: 3. CDR3 in amino acids: CASSRGLAYEQYF. CDR3 in DNA: TGTGCCAGCAGCCGGGGACTAGCCTACGAGCAGTACTTC.

The J gene is TRBJ2-1, the V gene TRBV21-1; the table gives TRBD2 as D, unverified against the DNA. TRBV21-1 is a pseudogene. The CDR3 totals 18 residues. The CDR3 sequence: CASSTPALSGSSYNEQFF. CDR3 nucleotides: TGTGCCAGCAGCACCCCGGCCCTAAGCGGGAGTTCCTACAATGAGCAGTTCTTC.

V gene TRBV23-1 combines with J gene TRBJ1-1, with D unclear. TRBV23-1 is an ORF for which the function is uncertain. The CDR3 covers 13 residues. Trimming left V 0 bases short and J 7 bases short, with 9 bases between. The CDR3 nucleotides are TGCGCCAGCAGTCAATCTCGACGGAATGAAGCTTTCTTT. Encoded protein: CASSQSRRNEAFF.

The rearrangement joins TRBV24-1 to TRBJ2-3, with D perhaps matching TRBD2 (6 bases). The V and J ends lost 7 bases and 5 bases respectively, with 6 bases between them. Germline loops: CDR1 KGHDR, CDR2 SFDVKD. This CDR3 is 11 amino acids long. CDR3: CATREGDTQYF. The CDR3 DNA follows: TGTGCCACCAGGGAGGGAGATACGCAGTATTTT.

V gene TRBV5-1 combines with J gene TRBJ2-5, with 9 bases that match TRBD1. The length of the CDR3 is 16 residues. Germline values: CDR1 SGHRS, CDR2 YFSETQ. V trimming: 4 bases; J trimming: 5 bases; junction bases outside the gene matches: 12. The CDR3 region has the DNA TGCGCCAGCAGCCCGAACCTTGGACAGGGGCGTGAGACCCAGTACTTC. It yields the protein CASSPNLGQGRETQYF.

The chain has TRBV5-1 and TRBJ2-7, with D perhaps matching TRBD1 (5 bases). This CDR3 is 14 amino acids long. Germline V gives CDR1 SGHRS, CDR2 YFSETQ. Trimming pared 4 bases from V and 2 bases from J, leaving 13 bases between. CDR3 amino acids: CASSSPTATYEQYF. Here the CDR3 DNA reads TGCGCCAGCAGCAGCCCGACAGCTACCTACGAGCAGTACTTC.

DNA of the CDR3: TGTGCCATCCAGGAGTACAGGGAGGGCTATGGCTACACCTTC. Translated, it gives CAIQEYREGYGYTF. This chain uses TRBV10-3 with TRBJ1-2, with a weak D call TRBD1 (6 bases). CDR1 is ENHRY, CDR2 SYGVKD, per germline. The CDR3 loop spans 14 amino acids. Trimming removed 8 bases from V and 4 bases from J, with 17 bases in between.

In its sample, this clone was seen a few times. V and J are TRBV19 and TRBJ1-3; no clear D. Looked up from germline, CDR1 is LNHDA and CDR2 is SQIVND (reference sequence). V was pared by 8 bases and J by 2 bases, with 13 bases between. This CDR3 has 14 residues. For the CDR3, the DNA is TGTGCCAGTGGGATGCTGCTGGCTGGAAACACCATATATTTT. Translation: CASGMLLAGNTIYF.

The CDR3 protein is CASSVMTGEGYTF. The CDR3, as DNA: TGCGCCAGCAGCGTAATGACAGGGGAAGGCTACACCTTC. The rearrangement uses TRBV5-1 and TRBJ1-2, with TRBD1 matching 8 bases. The CDR3 runs to 13 residues. The junction had 7 bases not matched to a gene; V was cut back by 4 bases and J by 8 bases. CDR1 and CDR2 (germline): SGHRS, YFSETQ.

CDR3 nucleotide sequence: TGTGCCAGCAGCCTTTTCAATGAGCAGTTCTTC. This codes for CASSLFNEQFF. The chain couples TRBV3-1 (or the pseudogene TRBV3-2) to TRBJ2-1; no reliable D call. Trimming took 4 bases from V and 6 from J, leaving 4 bases between them. Germline assignment: CDR1 LGHDT and CDR2 YNNKEL (reference sequence). The CDR3 covers 11 residues.

CDR3: CASSLAQGQYEQYF. In nucleotides, the CDR3 is TGTGCCAGCAGCTTGGCACAGGGGCAGTACGAGCAGTACTTC. This sequence joins TRBV5-4 and TRBJ2-7; 7 bases fit TRBD1. V shed 0 bases and J 4 bases; nucleotides not matched to a gene: 4. The CDR3 runs 14 residues. Germline CDR1 is SGHNT and CDR2 is YYREEE (reference sequence).

The genes are TRBV3-1 (or the pseudogene TRBV3-2) and TRBJ1-2; D not resolved. The germline gives CDR1 LGHDT, CDR2 YNNKEL (reference sequence). Trimming took off 0 bases at V and 1 base at J, with 9 bases between the two ends. The length of the CDR3 is 15 residues. The CDR3 nucleotides are TGTGCCAGCAGCCAAGATATGGGAGGTAACTATGGCTACACCTTC. Translated, it gives CASSQDMGGNYGYTF.

The chain uses TRBV11-2 and TRBJ2-7, with D possibly TRBD1 on 5 matching bases. Germline CDR1 SGHAT, CDR2 FQNNGV. Trimming pared 5 bases from V and 5 bases from J, leaving 10 bases between. This CDR3 comprises 12 residues. This chain's CDR3 is CASSLGHHEQYF. The DNA for the CDR3 is TGTGCCAGCAGCCTCGGACATCACGAGCAGTACTTC.

The chain links TRBV7-3 to TRBJ2-1; the D is unclear. The CDR3 totals 14 residues. Germline V gene data show CDR1 as SGHTA and CDR2 as FQGTGA. V was cut by 4 bases and J by 3 bases, with 10 bases left in between. CDR3 sequence (DNA): TGTGCCAGCAGCTCTCAAGGCGGCTACAATGAGCAGTTCTTC. As protein: CASSSQGGYNEQFF.